These T cell receptor beta chains were read from a single sample in a study of blood T cells in healthy people across ages. TCRdb ran MiXCR on the 5' RACE reads and lists one entry per CDR3 protein. The sample comprises fewer than 2,000,000 distinct CDR3 sequences, around 40% of which are singletons, and roughly 23% rests with the top ten. The sample taken for sequencing was blood. These TCRs come from a human donor in good health. Both conserved end residues are part of each CDR3. Fields, in order: CDR3 DNA, CDR3 protein, V gene, D gene, J gene, clone size. The D gene is left open where the match is weak. Some rows mark clone size as missing; the rest say once, few, many or name a class of expanded clone.

cdr3_nt: TGTGCCAGCAGCCAGGGACAGTTATACAATGAGCAGTTCTTC; cdr3_aa: CASSQGQLYNEQFF; v_call: TRBV5-1; d_call: TRBD1; j_call: TRBJ2-1; clone_size: many
cdr3_nt: TGCGCCGGCGCAGGTAGCGGGGGGGCCTTGTCAGATACGCAGTATTTT; cdr3_aa: CAGAGSGGALSDTQYF; v_call: TRBV5-1; d_call: TRBD2; j_call: TRBJ2-3; clone_size: NA
cdr3_nt: TGTGCCACCAATTCGGGTCGGGGGAAAGATACAACTAATGAAAAACTGTTTTTT; cdr3_aa: CATNSGRGKDTTNEKLFF; v_call: TRBV24-1; d_call: NA; j_call: TRBJ1-4; clone_size: many
cdr3_nt: TGTGCCAGCAGTGGGACAGGGATTACCTACGAGCAGTACTTC; cdr3_aa: CASSGTGITYEQYF; v_call: TRBV12-3/TRBV12-4; d_call: TRBD1; j_call: TRBJ2-7; clone_size: NA
cdr3_nt: TGTGCCAGTTCACCCGACTTCTACGAGCAGTACTTC; cdr3_aa: CASSPDFYEQYF; v_call: TRBV2; d_call: NA; j_call: TRBJ2-7; clone_size: NA
cdr3_nt: TGCAGCGTTGAAGACACAGTCGAAAAACTGTTTTTT; cdr3_aa: CSVEDTVEKLFF; v_call: TRBV29-1; d_call: NA; j_call: TRBJ1-4; clone_size: NA
cdr3_nt: TGTGCCAGCAGTGAATTGGGGGGCCGGAATAGCAATCAGCCCCAGCATTTT; cdr3_aa: CASSELGGRNSNQPQHF; v_call: TRBV6-1; d_call: NA; j_call: TRBJ1-5; clone_size: once
cdr3_nt: TGTGCCAGCAGCAAAAGGAAGGGACAGGGGTCCTACGAGCAGTACTTC; cdr3_aa: CASSKRKGQGSYEQYF; v_call: TRBV21-1; d_call: NA; j_call: TRBJ2-7; clone_size: NA
cdr3_nt: TGTGCCAGCAGTGAAGAGAGGGCCGGAGGGGAGACCCAGTACTTC; cdr3_aa: CASSEERAGGETQYF; v_call: TRBV6-1; d_call: NA; j_call: TRBJ2-5; clone_size: NA
cdr3_nt: TGTGCCAGCAGCCCCCAGGGGGTTGGCAGCAGCTCCTACGAGCAGTACTTC; cdr3_aa: CASSPQGVGSSSYEQYF; v_call: TRBV7-2; d_call: TRBD1; j_call: TRBJ2-7; clone_size: few
cdr3_nt: TGTGCCAGCAGCGTAGCCCCAGACCAGGATTCACCCCTCCACTTT; cdr3_aa: CASSVAPDQDSPLHF; v_call: TRBV7-2; d_call: NA; j_call: TRBJ1-6; clone_size: NA
cdr3_nt: TGTGCCAGCAGTTTGTTCAGCCCCTATGGCTACACCTTC; cdr3_aa: CASSLFSPYGYTF; v_call: TRBV28; d_call: NA; j_call: TRBJ1-2; clone_size: NA
cdr3_nt: TGTGCCAGCGGACGGGGCTACACCTTC; cdr3_aa: CASGRGYTF; v_call: TRBV13; d_call: NA; j_call: TRBJ1-2; clone_size: NA
cdr3_nt: TGTGCCAGCCGAGGGCTAGAGACCCAGTACTTC; cdr3_aa: CASRGLETQYF; v_call: TRBV7-9; d_call: NA; j_call: TRBJ2-5; clone_size: few
cdr3_nt: TGCGCCAGCTCTAGTGCTCCTAATGAAAAACTGTTTTTT; cdr3_aa: CASSSAPNEKLFF; v_call: TRBV5-1; d_call: NA; j_call: TRBJ1-4; clone_size: few
cdr3_nt: TGTGCCATCAGTGGGGGGCCCAAAGAGACCCAGTACTTC; cdr3_aa: CAISGGPKETQYF; v_call: TRBV10-3; d_call: NA; j_call: TRBJ2-5; clone_size: few
cdr3_nt: TGTGCCAGCTCACCAACGATGAGGAGTGATACGCAGTATTTT; cdr3_aa: CASSPTMRSDTQYF; v_call: TRBV18; d_call: NA; j_call: TRBJ2-3; clone_size: few
cdr3_nt: TGTGCCAGCAGTTACGACATACCACTAAGCTACGAGCAGTACTTC; cdr3_aa: CASSYDIPLSYEQYF; v_call: TRBV6-2/TRBV6-3; d_call: NA; j_call: TRBJ2-7; clone_size: NA
cdr3_nt: TGTGCCAGCAGCTTAGCCGGGACTAGCGGGGGGGGTAGGAACAATGAGCAGTTCTTC; cdr3_aa: CASSLAGTSGGGRNNEQFF; v_call: TRBV7-2; d_call: TRBD2; j_call: TRBJ2-1; clone_size: NA
cdr3_nt: TGTGCCAGCAGTTACCGCACCCTGGGACGGACTAATGAAAAACTGTTTTTT; cdr3_aa: CASSYRTLGRTNEKLFF; v_call: TRBV6-5; d_call: NA; j_call: TRBJ1-4; clone_size: few